The 14 T cell receptor beta chains reported below all come from one sample, sequenced in a study of cytomegalovirus exposure and HLA in healthy donors. It was with 60 Vbeta and 13 Jbeta primers that the PCR ran. Libraries were prepared by immunoSEQ multiplex PCR; TCRdb keeps only in-frame clonotypes and omits some of them. The sample yields some 100,000 clones, 75% to 80% seen once. The specimen sequenced was PBMCs. These receptors all stem from a middle-aged woman in good health and CMV-seropositive.

This chain connects TRBV28 to TRBJ2-1, with 7 bases identical to TRBD2. CDR1 is MDHEN and CDR2 is SYDVKM in the germline V gene. The V segment lost 4 bases and the J segment 8 bases; nucleotides outside the gene matches: 14. CDR3 length: 16 residues. The CDR3 sequence is CASSSLSRGGGDEQFF. CDR3 DNA sequence: TGTGCCAGCAGTTCCCTTAGCCGCGGGGGTGGGGATGAGCAGTTCTTC.

V is TRBV27 and J is TRBJ2-3; 9 bases fit TRBD2. V was pared by 0 bases and J by 0 bases, with 4 bases of the junction left unmatched. The germline V gene has CDR1 MNHEY and CDR2 SMNVEV (reference sequence). This CDR3 is 17 amino acids long. The DNA for the CDR3 is TGTGCCAGCAGTTTATCCAAGACTAGCGGAAGCACAGATACGCAGTATTTT. This sequence encodes CASSLSKTSGSTDTQYF.

The chain has TRBV5-4 and TRBJ2-2; possible D gene TRBD2, 5 bases. The V end was cut by 4 bases, the J end by 6 bases, with 19 bases between. Germline V gene data show CDR1 as SGHNT and CDR2 as YYREEE (reference sequence). This CDR3 has 16 amino acids. The CDR3 sequence: CASSEDPGRNAGELFF. In nucleotides, the CDR3 is TGTGCCAGCAGCGAAGACCCGGGAAGGAATGCCGGGGAGCTGTTTTTT.

The V call is TRBV7-2, the J call TRBJ1-2, with D uncertain. V was shortened by 5 bases and J by 0 bases, with 13 bases between the two germline ends. The CDR3 runs to 15 residues. Germline assignment: CDR1 SGHTA and CDR2 FQGNSA. CDR3 bases: TGTGCCAGCAGCCACCCGACTGGAGCTAACTATGGCTACACCTTC. Translated: CASSHPTGANYGYTF.

This sequence joins TRBV11-3 and TRBJ2-2, with TRBD2 identical over 7 bases. Per germline, CDR1 SGHNT and CDR2 YENEEA. The CDR3 covers 14 residues. After removal of 5 bases from V and 6 bases from J, the junction contained 6 bases not matched to a gene. The CDR3 is CASSTGTIPGELFF. The CDR3 nucleotides are TGTGCCAGCAGCACCGGGACTATCCCCGGGGAGCTGTTTTTT.

The chain combines TRBV7-2 with TRBJ1-1; TRBD1 matches at 7 bases. The J segment lost 2 bases and the V segment lost 6 bases, leaving 6 bases of the junction unmatched. Germline CDR1 reads SGHTA; CDR2 reads FQGNSA. The CDR3 has 14 residues. This CDR3 is CASRLNRGNTEAFF. The CDR3 nucleotides are TGTGCCAGCAGGTTGAACAGGGGAAACACTGAAGCTTTCTTT.

The chain uses TRBV15 and TRBJ2-4; 7 nucleotides match TRBD2. After removal of 0 bases from V and 8 bases from J, the junction contained 7 bases not matched to a gene. The CDR3 extends over 15 amino acids. From germline, CDR1 is LNHNV and CDR2 YYDKDF (reference sequence). DNA for the CDR3: TGTGCCACCAGCAGAGAGATCGGAGGGAGGGACATTCAGTACTTC. Its protein product is CATSREIGGRDIQYF.

J is TRBJ2-2 and V is TRBV4-1; TRBD2 matches 14 bases. The CDR3 loop spans 18 amino acids. CDR1 and CDR2 from the germline V gene are MGHRA and YSYEKL. The ends lost 2 bases at V and 7 bases at J; junction bases unmatched: 9. The CDR3 DNA follows: TGCGCCAGCAGCCAACCGAGACTAGCGGGAGGGCTGGGCGGGGAGCTGTTTTTT. Translated, it gives CASSQPRLAGGLGGELFF.

The chain is built from TRBV4-1 and TRBJ2-7; perhaps TRBD1 as D (5 bases). This CDR3 contains 15 residues. With 2 bases removed from V and 0 bases from J, the gap between germline ends came to 11 bases. Germline V lookup: CDR1 MGHRA, CDR2 YSYEKL. The CDR3 DNA follows: TGCGCCAGCAGCCAAACTACAGGTTACTCCTACGAGCAGTACTTC. The encoded protein is CASSQTTGYSYEQYF.

The table lists this clone with a few counts. This rearrangement joins TRBV6-6 to TRBJ2-1; 9 bases align to TRBD2. The CDR3 has 15 residues. Germline V gives CDR1 MNHNY, CDR2 SVGAGI (reference sequence). V lost 2 bases to trimming and J lost 8 bases; unmatched junction nucleotides: 7. CDR3 DNA: TGTGCCAGCAGTTACGTAGCGGGAGCTTTGGATGAGCAGTTCTTC. This sequence encodes CASSYVAGALDEQFF.

This clone was detected only a few times. The gene calls are TRBV6-5 and TRBJ1-5; D is unclear. The germline CDR1 and CDR2 sequences are MNHEY and SVGAGI. Deletions cut 5 bases from V and 1 base from J, with 6 bases between. This CDR3 spans 13 amino acids. CDR3 bases: TGTGCCAGCAGTCGTATGAGCAATCAGCCCCAGCATTTT. Translating it yields CASSRMSNQPQHF.

This rearrangement joins TRBV19 to TRBJ2-7; D is uncertain. The V gene's germline CDR1 is LNHDA and CDR2 SQIVND (reference sequence). The CDR3 runs 13 residues. Trimming shortened V by 3 bases and J by 1 base, and 7 bases separated the two germline ends. DNA for the CDR3: TGTGCCAGTAGTATCGTAGTTTCCTACGAGCAGTACTTC. The encoded protein is CASSIVVSYEQYF.

The V gene is TRBV28, the J gene TRBJ2-2; the D gene is possibly TRBD1 (5 bases). Trimming shortened V by 7 bases and J by 7 bases, and 13 bases separated the two germline ends. The V gene's germline CDR1 is MDHEN and CDR2 SYDVKM. CDR3 size: 13 residues. CDR3 sequence (DNA): TGTGCCAGCACCCCGACAGTGGTCGGGGAGCTGTTTTTT. Translating gives CASTPTVVGELFF.

This clone has more than one count but fewer than ten. Other DNA sequences in this specimen translate into the identical CDR3. The chain couples TRBV27 to TRBJ2-7; D ambiguous. V was clipped by 3 bases and J by 4 bases, with 13 bases between them. CDR1 is MNHEY and CDR2 is SMNVEV in the germline V gene (reference sequence). This CDR3 is 14 amino acids long. CDR3 region: CASSLGIGSYEQYF. DNA of the CDR3: TGTGCCAGCAGTTTGGGCATAGGTTCATACGAGCAGTACTTC.